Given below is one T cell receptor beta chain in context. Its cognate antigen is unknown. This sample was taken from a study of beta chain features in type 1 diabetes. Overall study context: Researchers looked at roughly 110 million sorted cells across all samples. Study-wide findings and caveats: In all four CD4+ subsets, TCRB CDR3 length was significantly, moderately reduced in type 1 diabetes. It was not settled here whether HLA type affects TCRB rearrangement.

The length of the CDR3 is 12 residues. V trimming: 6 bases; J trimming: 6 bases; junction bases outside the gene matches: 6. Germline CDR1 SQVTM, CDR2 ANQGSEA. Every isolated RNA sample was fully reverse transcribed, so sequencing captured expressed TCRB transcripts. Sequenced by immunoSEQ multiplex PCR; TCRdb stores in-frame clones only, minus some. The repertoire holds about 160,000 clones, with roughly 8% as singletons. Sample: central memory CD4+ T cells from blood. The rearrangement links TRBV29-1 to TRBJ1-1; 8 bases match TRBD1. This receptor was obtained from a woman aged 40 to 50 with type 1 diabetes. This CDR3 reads CSVARQGSEAFF. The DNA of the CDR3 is TGCAGCGTAGCCCGACAGGGGTCTGAAGCTTTCTTT.